Listed here is a single T cell receptor (beta chain). What it binds is unknown. The sample is drawn from a study of T cell responses to AZD1222 COVID-19 vaccine. Study-level findings and limits: Donors were chiefly white British, with a greater number of females, and clonal diversity was perhaps underestimated. In all cases, repertoires were sampled only after the peak T cell response. After two AZD1222 doses, spike-specific TCR breadth and depth rose versus day 0.

This CDR3 comprises 13 residues. CDR1 and CDR2 from the germline V gene are MNHEY and SMNVEV (reference sequence). Trimming shortened V by 2 bases and J by 11 bases, and 13 bases separated the two germline ends. Some second doses came at about 4 weeks and others at about 12 weeks; these were pooled. Sequenced by immunoSEQ multiplex PCR; TCRdb stores in-frame clones only, minus some. Found here are 85,000 to 120,000 clones, 90% of them singletons; the top ten hold less than 9.5%. The input for sequencing was peripheral blood, taken 28 days after the second AZD1222 dose. The receptor was derived from an adult who received the AZD1222 COVID-19 vaccine. The chain combines TRBV27 with TRBJ1-5; the D gene is possibly TRBD1 (5 bases). The DNA for the CDR3 is TGTGCCAGCAGTTTAATGCAGGGTAGGGCCCAGCATTTT. Residues: CASSLMQGRAQHF.